A single sample gave rise to the 20 T cell receptor beta chains below, sequenced in a study of vaccination effects on CD4 cells after COVID-19. The authors isolated CD4+ T cells after more than eight days of culture. Here immunoSEQ multiplex PCR was the method, and the copy in TCRdb shows in-frame clones only, minus some. The sample has around 70,000 clones; approximately 71% are singletons. These TCRs are of unknown antigen specificity. Sequences were derived from CD4+ T cells from PBMCs cultured without peptide, sampled before COVID-19 vaccination. The receptors were sampled from a human donor who received a COVID-19 vaccine.

The gene calls are TRBV5-6 and TRBJ2-4; unclear D gene. CDR3 size: 15 residues. V shed 4 bases and J shed 1 base, with 12 bases lying between them. Looked up from germline, CDR1 is SGHDT and CDR2 is YYEEEE. The CDR3 spells CASSPPGGAKNIQYF. As DNA, the CDR3 is TGTGCCAGCAGCCCCCCAGGTGGGGCCAAAAACATTCAGTACTTC.

This clone was seen more than once but under ten times. In DNA form, the CDR3 reads TGTGCCAGCAGTTACGGCGGCGGACTGTACGAAAAACTGTTTTTT. It yields the protein CASSYGGGLYEKLFF. The chain has TRBV28 and TRBJ1-4; D gene ambiguous. The CDR3 is 15 amino acids. Germline assignment: CDR1 MDHEN and CDR2 SYDVKM. V lost 4 bases and J 8 bases, leaving 17 bases between the germline ends.

V gene TRBV18 combines with J gene TRBJ1-5; 10 positions match TRBD1. The CDR3 length is 14 residues. Germline CDR1 is KGHSH and CDR2 is LQKENI. The V and J ends lost 4 bases and 6 bases, in that order; junction bases with no gene match: 3. CDR3 sequence (DNA): TGTGCCAGCTCACAGACAGGGGGCCTTCAGCCCCAGCATTTT. It codes for CASSQTGGLQPQHF.

The gene calls are TRBV5-1 and TRBJ1-2, with 7 bases matching TRBD1. Germline CDR1 SGHRS, CDR2 YFSETQ. J lost 7 bases, V lost 4 bases, and 7 bases had no gene match. This CDR3 is built from 13 residues. The CDR3 coding sequence is TGCGCCAGCAGCGATGACAGGGCCCCTGGCTACACCTTC. Encoded protein: CASSDDRAPGYTF.

The rearrangement uses TRBV3-1 (or the pseudogene TRBV3-2) and TRBJ1-5; D is unclear. V lost 4 bases to trimming and J lost 5 bases, with 9 bases between them. Germline V gives CDR1 LGHDT, CDR2 YNNKEL (reference sequence). The CDR3 runs to 13 residues. The CDR3 DNA follows: TGTGCCAGCAGCCGCGGCCGGGATCAGCCCCAGCATTTT. Amino acid sequence: CASSRGRDQPQHF.

The chain couples TRBV7-2 to TRBJ1-5; no firm D call. This CDR3 is built from 13 residues. Germline V CDR1 and CDR2: SGHTA, FQGNSA. V dropped 5 bases and J dropped 5 bases, with 10 bases sitting between them. The CDR3 DNA follows: TGTGCCAGCAGCCCCCAGCCTGATCAGCCCCAGCATTTT. It yields the protein CASSPQPDQPQHF.

This clone has more than one count but fewer than ten. The chain has TRBV12-3 or TRBV12-4 and TRBJ1-5; D is unclear. The ends were cut back, 0 bases at V and 4 bases at J, with 1 base in the middle. The CDR3 runs 12 residues. DNA of the CDR3: TGTGCCAGCAGTTTAGCTAATCAGCCCCAGCATTTT. Residues: CASSLANQPQHF.

This clone was picked up a small number of times. This chain uses TRBV7-3 with TRBJ2-1, with 9 positions matching TRBD1. V lost 4 bases to trimming and J lost 3 bases; unmatched junction nucleotides: 4. The V gene's germline CDR1 is SGHTA and CDR2 FQGTGA. This CDR3 is 15 amino acids long. CDR3 loop: CASSSRTGVYNEQFF. CDR3 nucleotides: TGTGCCAGCAGCTCCAGGACAGGGGTCTACAATGAGCAGTTCTTC.

The V and J genes are TRBV27 and TRBJ1-2, with 9 bases aligning to TRBD1. The germline CDR1 and CDR2 sequences are MNHEY and SMNVEV (reference sequence). The ends lost 5 bases at V and 4 bases at J; junction bases unmatched: 8. The length of the CDR3 is 15 residues. CDR3 residues: CASSDDRGTSYGYTF. The CDR3 nucleotides are TGTGCCAGCAGTGACGACAGGGGGACAAGCTATGGCTACACCTTC.

The chain carries TRBV19 and TRBJ1-1; TRBD1 matches 7 bases. The CDR3 covers 15 residues. Per the germline V gene, CDR1 is LNHDA and CDR2 is SQIVND (reference sequence). V trimming: 3 bases; J trimming: 0 bases; junction bases outside the gene matches: 4. The CDR3 loop is CASSISGTVNTEAFF. As DNA, the CDR3 is TGTGCCAGTAGTATCTCCGGGACAGTGAACACTGAAGCTTTCTTT.

CDR3 nucleotides: TGCGCCAGCAGCTTGGGAAGGGACACTGAAGCTTTCTTT. It is translated as CASSLGRDTEAFF. The genes are TRBV5-1 and TRBJ1-1; D call uncertain. The germline V gene has CDR1 SGHRS and CDR2 YFSETQ. V was trimmed by 0 bases and J by 3 bases, leaving 6 bases between them. The CDR3 consists of 13 residues. The entire variable domain, with the rest obtained from reference TRBV5-1 and TRBJ1-1, is as follows: KAGVTQTPRYLIKTRGQQVTLSCSPISGHRSVSWYQQTPGQGLQFLFEYFSETQRNKGNFPGRFSGRQFSNSRSEMNVSTLELGDSALYLCASSLGRDTEAFFGQGTRLTVV.

This chain connects TRBV7-2 to TRBJ2-7, with TRBD1 matching 10 bases. Germline values: CDR1 SGHTA, CDR2 FQGNSA. J was trimmed by 4 bases and V by 1 base; bases with no gene match: 4. CDR3 size: 15 residues. The CDR3 loop is CASSLGDRGMYEQYV. In DNA form, the CDR3 reads TGTGCCAGCAGCTTAGGGGACAGGGGTATGTACGAGCAGTACGTC.

The V gene is TRBV19, the J gene TRBJ2-5; 9 bases match TRBD2. The germline gives CDR1 LNHDA, CDR2 SQIVND (reference sequence). The CDR3 consists of 17 residues. The trim removed 7 bases at V and 5 bases at J, leaving 17 bases unmatched. Here the CDR3 reads CASTNSWGLANMETQYF. The CDR3, as DNA: TGTGCCAGTACCAACTCATGGGGACTAGCCAACATGGAGACCCAGTACTTC.

The chain links TRBV5-1 to TRBJ2-3, with 10 bases lining up with TRBD2. Germline assignment: CDR1 SGHRS and CDR2 YFSETQ. The CDR3 runs to 15 residues. The ends lost 2 bases at V and 5 bases at J; junction bases unmatched: 5. CDR3 nucleotides: TGCGCCAGCAGCTTAGCGGGGGGGCTGAAAGATACGCAGTATTTT. Protein sequence: CASSLAGGLKDTQYF.

This chain uses TRBV2 with TRBJ1-5; D is ambiguous. This CDR3 is 16 amino acids long. CDR1 SNHLY and CDR2 FYNNEI come from the germline V gene. Trimming took off 2 bases at V and 0 bases at J, with 11 bases between the two ends. The CDR3 DNA reads as TGTGCCAGCAGTGAACGTGACGGAGGTAGCAATCAGCCCCAGCATTTT. This encodes CASSERDGGSNQPQHF. Drawing the rest from reference TRBV2 and TRBJ1-5, the complete variable domain is EPEVTQTPSHQVTQMGQEVILRCVPISNHLYFYWYRQILGQKVEFLVSFYNNEISEKSEIFDDQFSVERPDGSNFTLKIRSTKLEDSAMYFCASSERDGGSNQPQHFGDGTRLSIL.

The table lists this clone with a few counts. Here the CDR3 DNA reads TGCGCCAGCAGCCAAGATTCAGGGGACAATCAGCCCCAGCATTTT. Translated, it gives CASSQDSGDNQPQHF. The rearrangement uses TRBV4-1 and TRBJ1-5, with a possible D match to TRBD1 (6 bases). The length of the CDR3 is 15 residues. The V end was cut by 0 bases, the J end by 3 bases, with 9 bases between. The germline V gene encodes CDR1 MGHRA and CDR2 YSYEKL.

This clone was observed a handful of times. J is TRBJ1-2 and V is TRBV3-1 (or the pseudogene TRBV3-2); 8 nucleotides agree with TRBD1. The CDR3 length is 13 residues. In germline, CDR1 is LGHDT, CDR2 YNNKEL (reference sequence). V dropped 4 bases and J dropped 8; count of bases not matched to a gene: 6. The chain's CDR3 is CASSLLDRGGYTF. The CDR3 bases are TGTGCCAGCAGCCTACTCGACAGGGGAGGCTACACCTTC.

The gene calls are TRBV5-6 and TRBJ2-4, with TRBD1 matching 9 bases. The V gene's germline CDR1 is SGHDT and CDR2 YYEEEE. This CDR3 is built from 15 residues. V lost 0 bases and J lost 7; bases outside the gene matches: 5. The CDR3 loop reads CASSLGDRVWNIQYF. In nucleotides, the CDR3 is TGTGCCAGCAGCTTGGGGGACAGGGTTTGGAACATTCAGTACTTC.

As DNA, the CDR3 is TGTGCCAGCAGTCTGGGGGCCTACTCCTACGAGCAGTACGTC. Translation: CASSLGAYSYEQYV. The J gene is TRBJ2-7, the V gene TRBV28; D is possibly TRBD1 (6 bases). Looked up from germline, CDR1 is MDHEN and CDR2 is SYDVKM. The CDR3 runs 14 residues. V was shortened by 5 bases and J by 0 bases, with 11 bases between the two germline ends.

The chain links TRBV30 to TRBJ2-5; no clear D. The CDR3 spans 13 residues. CDR1 and CDR2 from the germline V gene are GTSNPN and SVGIG (reference sequence). The ends were cut back, 2 bases at V and 4 bases at J, with 11 bases in the middle. CDR3 loop: CAWSWGMRETQYF. The CDR3 DNA sequence: TGTGCCTGGAGTTGGGGTATGAGAGAGACCCAGTACTTC.